Each of the 27 T cell receptor beta chains below was sequenced from the same sample in a study of blood T cell repertoires in COVID-19. Using immunoSEQ multiplex PCR, the repertoire was profiled, and TCRdb retains in-frame clones only, with some absent. The table has fewer than 150,000 clones, around 85% seen once. The sample comprised peripheral blood. Source of these receptors: a human donor in a cohort sampled during active COVID-19.

This sequence joins TRBV29-1 and TRBJ2-6; perhaps TRBD2 as D (6 bases). Germline V lookup: CDR1 SQVTM, CDR2 ANQGSEA. V lost 6 bases and J lost 0, with 15 bases in between. This CDR3 is built from 16 residues. The CDR3 DNA is TGCAGCGTCGCACGGGACTTGGACTCTGGGGCCAACGTCCTGACTTTC. Protein: CSVARDLDSGANVLTF.

This chain joins TRBV13 and TRBJ2-7; 7 nucleotides agree with TRBD2. J was trimmed by 0 bases and V by 5 bases; bases with no gene match: 7. In germline, CDR1 is PRHDT, CDR2 FYEKMQ (reference sequence). The CDR3 covers 15 residues. The CDR3 loop is CASSPRGETSYEQYF. CDR3 DNA sequence: TGTGCCAGCAGCCCCCGGGGGGAGACCTCCTACGAGCAGTACTTC.

The rearrangement uses TRBV30 and TRBJ1-1; possible D gene TRBD1, 5 bases. CDR3 length equals 12 residues. Between the trimmed V and J ends, which lost 3 bases and 7 bases, there was a span of 12 bases. Germline assignment: CDR1 GTSNPN and CDR2 SVGIG (reference sequence). CDR3 loop: CAWRAGISEAFF. The CDR3 nucleotides read TGTGCCTGGAGAGCAGGGATCAGTGAAGCTTTCTTT.

The J gene is TRBJ1-5, the V gene TRBV5-1; D gene ambiguous. The CDR3 has 15 amino acids. Trimming left V 1 base short and J 1 base short, with 9 bases between. CDR1 is SGHRS, CDR2 YFSETQ, per germline. The CDR3 DNA reads as TGCGCCAGCAGCTTGACCGGGAAGAGCAATCAGCCCCAGCATTTT. This sequence encodes CASSLTGKSNQPQHF.

The CDR3 loop reads CASSGPPLEDIQYF. In DNA form, the CDR3 reads TGTGCCAGCAGCGGACCCCCATTGGAGGACATTCAGTACTTC. The chain recombines TRBV5-4 with TRBJ2-4, with D maybe TRBD2 (5 bases). Germline values: CDR1 SGHNT, CDR2 YYREEE (reference sequence). V shed 4 bases and J shed 8 bases, with 16 bases lying between them. The CDR3 extends over 14 amino acids.

The genes are TRBV7-2 and TRBJ1-4; D gene ambiguous. Deletions cut 5 bases from V and 11 bases from J, with 15 bases between. The length of the CDR3 is 13 residues. Germline lookup yields CDR1 SGHTA and CDR2 FQGNSA. CDR3 in DNA: TGTGCCAGCAGCACTGGACCGGAGGACAAACTGTTTTTT. It is translated as CASSTGPEDKLFF. Looking up the rest from reference TRBV7-2 and TRBJ1-4 gives the full variable domain: GAGVSQSPSNKVTEKGKDVELRCDPISGHTALYWYRQSLGQGLEFLIYFQGNSAPDKSGLPSDRFSAERTGGSVSTLTIQRTQQEDSAVYLCASSTGPEDKLFFGSGTQLSVL.

The chain carries TRBV6-1 and TRBJ2-5; D is possibly TRBD1 (6 bases). Germline V gives CDR1 MNHNS, CDR2 SASEGT. The V and J ends lost 2 bases and 3 bases respectively, with 16 bases between them. The CDR3 runs 16 residues. CDR3 DNA sequence: TGTGCCAGCAGTGAAAACCCTGGACAGTACAAAGAGACCCAGTACTTC. Protein sequence: CASSENPGQYKETQYF.

This clone was counted once. The chain carries TRBV5-6 and TRBJ2-3; possibly TRBD2 for D (5 bases). Germline V gene lookup returns CDR1 SGHDT and CDR2 YYEEEE. The CDR3 consists of 15 residues. Trimming took off 4 bases at V and 2 bases at J, with 14 bases between the two ends. DNA of the CDR3: TGTGCCAGCAGCCAGATCGGGGATTTCACAGATACGCAGTATTTT. This encodes CASSQIGDFTDTQYF.

This CDR3 is CASSLDAGQDEKLFF. CDR3 nucleotide sequence: TGCGCCAGCAGCTTGGATGCAGGGCAGGATGAAAAACTGTTTTTT. The J gene is TRBJ1-4, the V gene TRBV5-1; D perhaps matches TRBD1 (5 bases). The ends were cut back, 0 bases at V and 6 bases at J, with 12 bases in the middle. Germline V gene lookup returns CDR1 SGHRS and CDR2 YFSETQ. The CDR3 is 15 residues long.

The chain combines TRBV11-2 with TRBJ2-2; D may be TRBD1 (6 bases). Germline assignment: CDR1 SGHAT and CDR2 FQNNGV. V lost 5 bases to trimming and J lost 5 bases, with 21 bases between them. This CDR3 is 17 amino acids long. For the CDR3, the DNA is TGTGCCAGCAGCCTTCATCCTGGGGGCGCGGAAACCGGGGAGCTGTTTTTT. It is translated as CASSLHPGGAETGELFF.

The chain has TRBV7-9 and TRBJ1-2, with TRBD1 matching over 7 bases. The CDR3 is 13 amino acids. The germline V gene encodes CDR1 SEHNR and CDR2 FQNEAQ (reference sequence). V dropped 5 bases and J dropped 4; count of bases not matched to a gene: 4. The CDR3 region has the DNA TGTGCCAGCAGCCAGGGACAGTTCTATGGCTACACCTTC. Translating gives CASSQGQFYGYTF.

The chain combines TRBV3-1 (or the pseudogene TRBV3-2) with TRBJ1-2, with 9 bases fitting TRBD1. Germline values: CDR1 LGHDT, CDR2 YNNKEL (reference sequence). The CDR3 sequence is 15 residues long. The ends lost 1 base at V and 4 bases at J; junction bases unmatched: 4. CDR3 sequence reads: CASSQGTGERYGYTF. CDR3 nucleotide sequence: TGTGCCAGCAGCCAAGGGACAGGGGAGCGCTATGGCTACACCTTC.

The chain has TRBV5-8 and TRBJ2-2; perhaps TRBD1 as D (6 bases). The V gene lost 5 bases and the J gene lost 7 bases, with 12 bases spanning the gap. Germline V gene lookup returns CDR1 SGHTS and CDR2 YDEGEE. CDR3 length: 13 residues. CDR3 coding DNA: TGTGCCAGCAGTTACCACAGGGACGGGGAGCTGTTTTTT. Its translation is CASSYHRDGELFF.

The genes are TRBV6-5 and TRBJ2-3; a possible D gene is TRBD2 (7 bases). There are 16 residues in the CDR3. The V end lost 1 base, the J end lost 6 bases, and 17 bases lay between the germline ends. The germline V gene encodes CDR1 MNHEY and CDR2 SVGAGI. CDR3 DNA: TGTGCCAGCAGTTACTTGACGGGGGGCGCCTCGGATACGCAGTATTTT. It specifies CASSYLTGGASDTQYF.

V and J are TRBV6-5 and TRBJ1-5; D might be TRBD1 (5 bases). The CDR3 loop spans 15 amino acids. Per germline, CDR1 MNHEY and CDR2 SVGAGI. V was pared by 6 bases and J by 5 bases, with 17 bases between. The CDR3 reads CASSRGAMGDQPQHF. The CDR3 bases are TGTGCCAGCAGCCGCGGGGCTATGGGGGATCAGCCCCAGCATTTT.

This chain links TRBV4-1 with TRBJ2-1, with TRBD1 identical over 7 bases. Per the germline V gene, CDR1 is MGHRA and CDR2 is YSYEKL. This CDR3 has 14 amino acids. The J segment lost 2 bases and the V segment lost 3 bases, leaving 1 base of the junction unmatched. The CDR3 region is CASSHGQAYNEQFF. Here the CDR3 DNA reads TGCGCCAGCAGCCACGGACAGGCCTACAATGAGCAGTTCTTC.

A single count supports this clone. This chain joins TRBV6-6 and TRBJ1-5; D remains unclear. The CDR3 runs to 13 residues. Deletions cut 6 bases from V and 0 bases from J, with 6 bases between. The germline CDR1 and CDR2 sequences are MNHNY and SVGAGI (reference sequence). CDR3 nucleotide sequence: TGTGCCAGCAGCTCTTATAGCAATCAGCCCCAGCATTTT. It codes for CASSSYSNQPQHF.

The rearrangement links TRBV27 to TRBJ1-1, with TRBD1 identical over 9 bases. The CDR3 loop spans 13 amino acids. Germline V gene lookup returns CDR1 MNHEY and CDR2 SMNVEV (reference sequence). J lost 0 bases, V lost 9 bases, and 2 bases had no gene match. CDR3 DNA sequence: TGTGCCAGTCGGGACAGGGTGAACACTGAAGCTTTCTTT. It is translated as CASRDRVNTEAFF.

V usage is TRBV6-5 and J usage is TRBJ1-6; perhaps TRBD1 as D (5 bases). Trimming took 6 bases from V and 5 from J, leaving 11 bases between them. The CDR3 spans 14 residues. Germline-derived CDR1 and CDR2 are MNHEY and SVGAGI. CDR3 in amino acids: CASRLTGDNSPLHF. In DNA form, the CDR3 reads TGTGCCAGCAGACTCACAGGAGATAATTCACCCCTCCACTTT.

The chain carries TRBV10-3 and TRBJ2-1, with 10 bases that match TRBD2. The CDR3 totals 16 residues. J gave up 0 bases and V 4 bases, and 3 bases lay outside the gene matches. CDR1 and CDR2 (germline): ENHRY, SYGVKD. CDR3 residues: CAISALAGDSYNEQFF. The CDR3 region has the DNA TGTGCCATCAGTGCCCTAGCGGGGGACTCCTACAATGAGCAGTTCTTC.

V and J are TRBV27 and TRBJ2-1, with TRBD2 as a possible D gene (6 bases). V was clipped by 5 bases and J by 15 bases, with 20 bases between them. Per germline, CDR1 MNHEY and CDR2 SMNVEV (reference sequence). The CDR3 contains 13 residues. CDR3 DNA sequence: TGTGCCAGCAGTCGAAATCCGTTGACTAGACGGTTCTTC. This translates into CASSRNPLTRRFF.

The chain is built from TRBV7-6 and TRBJ2-7; TRBD2 aligns across 7 bases. Germline V gene sequence: CDR1 SGHVS, CDR2 FNYEAQ. The CDR3 loop spans 15 amino acids. Trimming cost V 5 bases and J 7 bases; bases outside gene matches: 14. The chain's CDR3 is CASSPYSGVTGEQYF. In DNA form, the CDR3 reads TGTGCCAGCAGCCCGTACAGCGGGGTAACGGGGGAGCAGTACTTC. Complete variable domain (other parts from reference TRBV7-6 and TRBJ2-7): GAGVSQSPRYKVTKRGQDVALRCDPISGHVSLYWYRQALGQGPEFLTYFNYEAQQDKSGLPNDRFSAERPEGSISTLTIQRTEQRDSAMYRCASSPYSGVTGEQYFGPGTRLTVT.

CDR3 nucleotides: TGTGCCAGCAGCTCCGGCCAGCGGGGGTACAATGAGCAGTTCTTC. Amino acid sequence: CASSSGQRGYNEQFF. The rearrangement uses TRBV11-3 and TRBJ2-1; 8 nucleotides match TRBD2. J gave up 4 bases and V 4 bases, and 6 bases lay outside the gene matches. The germline V gene encodes CDR1 SGHNT and CDR2 YENEEA. The CDR3 consists of 15 residues. Together with reference TRBV11-3 and TRBJ2-1, the CDR3 gives the full variable domain: EAGVVQSPRYKIIEKKQPVAFWCNPISGHNTLYWYLQNLGQGPELLIRYENEEAVDDSQLPKDRFSAERLKGVDSTLKIQPAELGDSAVYLCASSSGQRGYNEQFFGPGTRLTVL.

The V gene is TRBV10-1, the J gene TRBJ2-7; D perhaps matches TRBD2 (6 bases). The CDR3 extends over 14 amino acids. The germline V and J ends were trimmed by 3 bases and 0 bases, with 9 bases remaining between them. CDR1 and CDR2 from the germline V gene are WNHNN and SYGVQD (reference sequence). Here the CDR3 reads CASSERGSSYEQYF. CDR3 sequence (DNA): TGCGCCAGCAGTGAACGGGGGAGCTCCTACGAGCAGTACTTC.

The chain employs TRBV28 and TRBJ2-2; D call uncertain. CDR1 is MDHEN and CDR2 is SYDVKM in the germline V gene. Trimming cost V 7 bases and J 1 base, with 16 bases left between them. This CDR3 spans 16 amino acids. CDR3 sequence reads: CASNKRISGNTGELFF. Written as DNA, the CDR3 is TGTGCCAGCAACAAGAGAATATCAGGGAACACCGGGGAGCTGTTTTTT.

The chain joins TRBV6-2 or TRBV6-3 to TRBJ2-1; the match to TRBD1 covers 12 bases. Unmatched junction bases numbered 8, after V lost 4 bases and J lost 10 bases. Germline lookup yields CDR1 MNHEY and CDR2 SVGEGT. The CDR3 spans 15 residues. CDR3 bases: TGTGCCAGCAGTTCATCCGGGACAGGGGGCTGGGAGCAGTTCTTC. Protein: CASSSSGTGGWEQFF.

The chain has TRBV7-8 and TRBJ1-6; a weak D match, TRBD1 (5 bases). Germline V lookup: CDR1 SGHVS, CDR2 FQNEAQ. The CDR3 spans 14 residues. The germline V and J ends were trimmed by 5 bases and 4 bases, with 9 bases remaining between them. The CDR3 region is CASSTDIYNSPLHF. CDR3 sequence (DNA): TGTGCCAGCAGCACGGACATTTATAATTCACCCCTCCACTTT.